This T cell receptor beta chain was identified in a study of blood T cell repertoires in COVID-19 (dated by TCRdb to about 2020). The study in broad terms: Collaborator samples came from the United States, Italy and Spain and covered acute and convalescent phases of COVID-19. Samples were obtained from the ongoing ImmuneRACE study (first 160 participants) and from over 1,000 subjects provided by 6 global collaborators. The repertoires were released in a freely available public database intended as a resource for research on the immune response to SARS-CoV-2. The dataset comprised deeply sampled blood TCRbeta repertoires from subjects exposed to, actively infected with, or recovered from COVID-19. The material from the prospective study consisted of cDNA or gDNA derived from T cells, B-cell-depleted T cells, or PBMCs. Sample metadata almost always included a de-identified subject ID, COVID-19 status, age in years and sex. HLA class I and class II types, where available, came from metadata supplied by the sample provider rather than from assay-based typing. The investigation overall reported the following: Clinical and demographic metadata were provided uncurated, with the amount varying by source and participant.

The immunoSEQ Assay, a bias-controlled multiplex PCR, was used to amplify TCRbeta CDR3 regions from genomic DNA. The original pipeline was this. The number of nucleated cells in each sample was estimated by amplification of reference gene primers within the assay. Sequence reads were collapsed and filtered to measure the absolute abundance of every unique TCRbeta CDR3 rearrangement. For each sample, productive Simpson clonality was calculated by taking the square root of Simpson's diversity index across productive rearrangements. The source is immuneACCESS, and TCRdb retained only in-frame sequences with V and J called. Part of the clones is not carried over; for the studies checked, unresolved V genes explain less than half of this, and the remainder is unexplained. V, J and clone size are taken as reported in that table, and D and trimming were inferred from the DNA itself. The table for this sample lists 55,000 to 90,000 clones; 70% to 85% of them were counted only once. The top ten constitute around 0.83% of the sample.

Collaborating institutions collected whole blood in K2EDTA tubes following their own protocols. For TCRbeta analysis, collaborators shipped samples in one of three forms: frozen whole blood, isolated PBMCs, or DNA extracted from either of those sample types. Regarding this clone: The specificity of this receptor is unknown. Base qualities are not provided; no much larger clone lies one nucleotide away.

Counted from cysteine to phenylalanine, this CDR3 has 15 amino acids. Only the CDR3 part of the read is kept: 45 bases, read in frame from the first base. In the germline V gene, CDR1 corresponds to SGHAT and CDR2 to FQNNGV. From V the trimming removes 5 bases and from J it removes 4 bases, while the gene matches leave 6 bases of the junction unaccounted for. The source is a woman between 65 and 79 years old with acute or convalescent COVID-19. Specimen: peripheral blood. The chain is made from TRBV11-2 and TRBJ1-3; 9 middle bases align to TRBD1. For the CDR3, the sequence is CASSPQQGAGNTIYF. The nucleotide sequence is given as TGTGCCAGCAGCCCCCAACAGGGGGCGGGAAACACCATATATTTT.